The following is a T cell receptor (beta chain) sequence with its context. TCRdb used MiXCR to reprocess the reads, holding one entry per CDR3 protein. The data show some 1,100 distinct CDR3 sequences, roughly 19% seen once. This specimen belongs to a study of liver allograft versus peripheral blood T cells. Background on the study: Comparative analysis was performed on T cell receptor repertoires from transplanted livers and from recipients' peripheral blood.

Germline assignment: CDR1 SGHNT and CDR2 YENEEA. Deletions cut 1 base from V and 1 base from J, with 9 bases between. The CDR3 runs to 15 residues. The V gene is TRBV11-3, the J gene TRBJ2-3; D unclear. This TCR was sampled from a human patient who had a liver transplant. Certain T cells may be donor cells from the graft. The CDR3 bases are TGTGCCAGCAGCTTAGGGGCCCGGGGCACAGATACGCAGTATTTT. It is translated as CASSLGARGTDTQYF.